The rows below give T cell receptor beta chains drawn from one sample of a study of response to subunit inactivated influenza vaccine. One entry per CDR3 protein, called by TCRdb with MiXCR from the RT-PCR reads. The sample yields 590,000 or so distinct CDR3 sequences, 14% seen once. The sequenced sample was PBMCs from blood, obtained about 14 days before vaccination. The receptors were sampled from a man aged 45-60 years who received an inactivated influenza vaccine. Both conserved end residues are trimmed from each CDR3.

j_call v_call cdr3_aa
TRBJ1-1 TRBV12-3/TRBV12-4 ASSLAGQGVFNEAF
TRBJ2-3 TRBV30 AWSLGSGKSDTQY
TRBJ2-2 TRBV5-1 ASSFAGKDTGELF
TRBJ2-1 TRBV12-3/TRBV12-4 ASSFHGTGNINEQF
TRBJ2-1 TRBV7-2 ASSLVGAGITYNEQF
TRBJ1-3 TRBV12-3/TRBV12-4 ASSPPPGNTIY
TRBJ2-1 TRBV3-1 ASSPYFGGAYNEQF
TRBJ2-6 TRBV12-3/TRBV12-4 ASSLESAGANVLT
TRBJ2-5 TRBV20-1 SAGGPPGETQY
TRBJ1-5 TRBV19 ASTVVEGRNQPQH
TRBJ2-1 TRBV6-2/TRBV6-3 ASSRAGVIEQF
TRBJ2-5 TRBV11-3 ASSRQGPQETQY
TRBJ2-1 TRBV7-3 ASSLTGGKDEQF
TRBJ2-7 TRBV12-3/TRBV12-4 ASSLNDRSEQY
TRBJ2-3 TRBV12-3/TRBV12-4 ASSSHIKTDTQY
TRBJ1-1 TRBV7-9 ASSPDGGAVTEAF
TRBJ2-2 TRBV5-1 ASSSDRGITGELF
TRBJ2-7 TRBV4-3 ASSHGLAGGSSYEQY
TRBJ2-7 TRBV12-3/TRBV12-4 ASRAAGAEQY
TRBJ2-2 TRBV5-1 ASSLATTVNTGELF
TRBJ1-1 TRBV29-1 SVRGVGPVAEAF
TRBJ2-3 TRBV5-1 ASSLSGGGASDTQY
TRBJ1-2 TRBV9 ASSVSPRTDNYGYT
TRBJ2-2 TRBV29-1 SVGEGAYNTGELF
TRBJ2-7 TRBV6-5 ASSYGTVGFEQY
TRBJ1-5 TRBV4-3 ASSQDLGANQPQH
TRBJ2-1 TRBV19 ASSPQGLAGVDEQF
TRBJ2-4 TRBV7-9 ASSPPWGDIQY
TRBJ1-1 TRBV19 ASRPTGLGTEAF